These 5 T cell receptor beta chains originate from one sample sequenced in a study of response to subunit inactivated influenza vaccine. TCRdb recomputed calls from the RT-PCR reads with MiXCR, one row per CDR3 protein. The repertoire has over 150,000 distinct CDR3 sequences, approximately 12% of them found once; the top ten carry 35% to 40%. The sample in question was CD8+ T cells sorted from PBMCs, obtained around 25 months after vaccination. The receptor set was obtained from a man between 50 and 70 years old who received an inactivated influenza vaccine.

The CDR3, as DNA: TGTGCCAGCACCGCACCGACTAGGCTGGGGATGGTTGCAGATACGCAGTATTTT. Translating it yields CASTAPTRLGMVADTQYF. This chain uses TRBV9 with TRBJ2-3, with a possible D match to TRBD2 (6 bases). The CDR3 has 18 amino acids. Trimming took off 6 bases at V and 4 bases at J, with 27 bases between the two ends. CDR1 SGDLS and CDR2 YYNGEE come from the germline V gene.

This clonotype was seen a handful of times. V and J are TRBV7-9 and TRBJ2-1, with a weak D call TRBD2 (5 bases). Germline values: CDR1 SEHNR, CDR2 FQNEAQ (reference sequence). Trimming took 3 bases from V and 0 from J, leaving 6 bases between them. The CDR3 contains 14 residues. The CDR3 DNA is TGTGCCAGCAGCTTGGAGGTCTCCTACAATGAGCAGTTCTTC. It is translated as CASSLEVSYNEQFF.

This clonotype was picked up a small number of times. The chain joins TRBV12-3 or TRBV12-4 to TRBJ2-5, with 7 nucleotides matching TRBD2. The CDR3 covers 16 residues. The J segment lost 5 bases and the V segment lost 2 bases, leaving 11 bases of the junction unmatched. The CDR3 loop reads CASSLFPTSGGETQYF. CDR3 DNA sequence: TGTGCCAGCAGTTTATTTCCGACGTCGGGAGGTGAGACCCAGTACTTC.

This clonotype was detected a few times. The CDR3, as DNA: TGTGCCAGCAGTATGACAGGGACCTATGGCTACACCTTC. Residues: CASSMTGTYGYTF. V is TRBV27 and J is TRBJ1-2, with 7 bases aligning to TRBD1. Germline trimming cut 5 bases from V and 4 bases from J; bases unmatched to any gene: 4. The germline V gene has CDR1 MNHEY and CDR2 SMNVEV (reference sequence). CDR3 length: 13 amino acids.

This clonotype was detected many times. The genes are TRBV15 and TRBJ2-1; D is ambiguous. V was pared by 1 base and J by 6 bases, with 4 bases between. CDR3 length equals 12 residues. The germline CDR1 and CDR2 sequences are LNHNV and YYDKDF (reference sequence). The CDR3, as DNA: TGTGCCACCAGCAGAGGCATCAATGAGCAGTTCTTC. This codes for CATSRGINEQFF.